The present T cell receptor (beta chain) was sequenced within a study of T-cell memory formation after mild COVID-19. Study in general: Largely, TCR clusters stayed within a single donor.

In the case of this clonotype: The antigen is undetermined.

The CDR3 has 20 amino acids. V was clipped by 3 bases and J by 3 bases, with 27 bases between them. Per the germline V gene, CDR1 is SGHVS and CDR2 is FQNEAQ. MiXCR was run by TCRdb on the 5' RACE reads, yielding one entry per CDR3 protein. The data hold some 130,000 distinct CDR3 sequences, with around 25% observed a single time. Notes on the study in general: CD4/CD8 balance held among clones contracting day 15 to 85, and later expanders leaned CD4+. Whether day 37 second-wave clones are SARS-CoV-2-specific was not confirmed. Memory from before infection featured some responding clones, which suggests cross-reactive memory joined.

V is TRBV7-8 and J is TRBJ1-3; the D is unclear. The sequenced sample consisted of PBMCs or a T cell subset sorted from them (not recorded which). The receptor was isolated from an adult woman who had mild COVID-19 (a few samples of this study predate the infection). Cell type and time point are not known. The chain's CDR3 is CASSFQPIARGLTDGNTIYF. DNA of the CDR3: TGTGCCAGCAGCTTTCAGCCCATCGCAAGAGGGTTAACGGATGGAAACACCATATATTTT.